The 5 T cell receptor beta chains reported below all come from one sample, sequenced in a study of human T cells and chemical hapten exposure. TCRdb itself ran the RACE reads through MiXCR, one entry per CDR3 protein. The data show 65,000 or so distinct CDR3 sequences, with around 6.1% seen just once and around 3.4% held by the top ten. Documented time point: healthy volunteer bleed at 6 weeks. Total RNA extraction was carried out from unfractionated whole blood. The sequencing sample was made of whole blood. These TCRs come from a female donor in good health. Some clones in this sample may be carry-over from other donors' samples.

The rearrangement links TRBV20-1 to TRBJ2-1, with 10 bases identical to TRBD2. This CDR3 has 15 amino acids. Germline V gene sequence: CDR1 DFQATT, CDR2 SNEGSKA (reference sequence). The ends lost 5 bases at V and 6 bases at J; junction bases unmatched: 10. The CDR3 protein is CSAPDPSGRINEQFF. The DNA of the CDR3 is TGCAGTGCTCCCGATCCTAGCGGGAGAATCAATGAGCAGTTCTTC.

This clonotype has ten or more counts. The chain employs TRBV5-1 and TRBJ1-1, with TRBD1 as a possible D gene (5 bases). The CDR3 has 14 residues. The germline V gene encodes CDR1 SGHRS and CDR2 YFSETQ. V dropped 2 bases and J dropped 0 bases, with 8 bases sitting between them. In nucleotides, the CDR3 is TGCGCCAGCAGCTTACAGGCCTTGAACACTGAAGCTTTCTTT. It translates to CASSLQALNTEAFF.

The chain uses TRBV12-5 and TRBJ2-1, with 10 bases aligning to TRBD2. There are 18 residues in the CDR3. V dropped 0 bases and J dropped 5; count of bases not matched to a gene: 10. Germline V lookup: CDR1 LGHNT, CDR2 FRNRAP. The CDR3 coding sequence is TGTGCTAGTGGTTTGGTAGGGTTCTCAGCGGGAGGGAACAATGAGCAGTTCTTC. Residues: CASGLVGFSAGGNNEQFF.

The genes are TRBV7-6 and TRBJ2-1; no firm D call. The CDR3 is made up of 13 amino acids. Germline loops: CDR1 SGHVS, CDR2 FNYEAQ. The ends were cut back, 1 base at V and 8 bases at J, with 9 bases in the middle. In nucleotides, the CDR3 is TGTGCCAGCAGCTTAGGACGTACGGATGAGCAGTTCTTC. This translates into CASSLGRTDEQFF. Using reference TRBV7-6 and TRBJ2-1 for the parts outside the CDR3, the full variable domain is GAGVSQSPRYKVTKRGQDVALRCDPISGHVSLYWYRQALGQGPEFLTYFNYEAQQDKSGLPNDRFSAERPEGSISTLTIQRTEQRDSAMYRCASSLGRTDEQFFGPGTRLTVL.

This sequence joins TRBV6-5 and TRBJ2-5; TRBD1 is a possible D gene (5 bases). CDR3 length: 13 amino acids. Trimming removed 7 bases from V and 1 base from J, with 10 bases in between. Per the germline V gene, CDR1 is MNHEY and CDR2 is SVGAGI. The DNA for the CDR3 is TGTGCCAGCAAAAGGGGATTCCAAGAGACCCAGTACTTC. Its protein product is CASKRGFQETQYF.